This is a list of T cell receptor beta chains from one sample in a study of PD-1 blockade in classical Hodgkin lymphoma. Only in-frame clones appear in the TCRdb table, and some are missing; sequencing was by immunoSEQ multiplex PCR. The table includes 15,000 to 20,000 clones, around 75% detected once. Specimen: peripheral blood mononuclear cells (PBMCs), collected at baseline. The receptors stem from a human donor with classical Hodgkin lymphoma. Each CDR3 is given with its conserved first and last residue. A D gene is named only where the DNA matches it firmly. Expanded clones are given a class, and other clones once, few, many or no size at all.

size | J | V | D | DNA | CDR3
NA | TRBJ1-1 | TRBV6-5 | NA | TGTGCCAGCAGTTACTCTGCAATGGGGAGACCAACTGAAGCTTTCTTT | CASSYSAMGRPTEAFF
NA | TRBJ1-2 | TRBV7-9 | NA | TGTGCCAGCAGCTTAGAAGGGTATAGTGGCTACACCTTC | CASSLEGYSGYTF
NA | TRBJ2-3 | TRBV6-5 | TRBD2 | TGTGCCAGCAGTTACGTTGCGGGAGGTCCCCAAGATACGCAGTATTTT | CASSYVAGGPQDTQYF
once | TRBJ2-7 | TRBV28 | NA | TGTGCCAGCAGCTTACCCCCCCGGACAGGGAGGGATTTATACGAGCAGTACTTC | CASSLPPRTGRDLYEQYF
NA | TRBJ2-6 | TRBV28 | NA | TGTGCCAGCAGTCCCCCCGGGGCGAAATCTGGGGCCAACGTCCTGACTTTC | CASSPPGAKSGANVLTF
NA | TRBJ2-7 | TRBV21-1 | NA | TGTGCCAGCAGCGCCCTCGACAGGGTAAGGTCCTACGAGCAGTACTTC | CASSALDRVRSYEQYF
NA | TRBJ2-7 | TRBV6-4 | NA | TGTGCCAGCAGAAACTTTACAGGGCATCCCTTCTACGAGCAGTACTTC | CASRNFTGHPFYEQYF
NA | TRBJ2-7 | TRBV28 | NA | TGTGCCAGCAGTTTTCTAGCGAGCTCCTACGAGCAGTACTTC | CASSFLASSYEQYF
NA | TRBJ1-2 | TRBV28 | NA | TGTGCCAGCAGTTTAGTAGAGGGGCACTATGGCTACACCTTC | CASSLVEGHYGYTF
NA | TRBJ2-1 | TRBV29-1 | NA | TGCAGCGTTGAGTACTCTTACAATGAGCAGTTCTTC | CSVEYSYNEQFF
NA | TRBJ1-1 | TRBV6-1 | NA | TGTGCCAGCAGTGAGGGGGGGCGGGCTGAAGCTTTCTTT | CASSEGGRAEAFF
NA | TRBJ2-1 | TRBV19 | TRBD2 | TGTGCCAGCTCGTGGTCTAGCGGGGGAGGGTCCTACAATGAGCAGTTCTTC | CASSWSSGGGSYNEQFF
NA | TRBJ2-1 | TRBV5-1 | TRBD2 | TGCGCCAGCAGCCCCGCGAGCGGGACCAACTACAATGAGCAGTTCTTC | CASSPASGTNYNEQFF
NA | TRBJ1-1 | TRBV5-1 | NA | TGCGCCAGCAGCTTGGCAGCAGTGACGAGGGCTGAAGCTTTCTTT | CASSLAAVTRAEAFF
NA | TRBJ1-6 | TRBV5-1 | NA | TGCGCCAGCAGCTTGGGAGGCGTAAATAATTCACCCCTCCACTTT | CASSLGGVNNSPLHF
few | TRBJ1-2 | TRBV10-1 | TRBD1 | TGCGCCAGCAGAAACATACTACCGGGACAGGGGGCGCAGGCCTATGGCTACACCTTC | CASRNILPGQGAQAYGYTF
NA | TRBJ1-5 | TRBV5-1 | NA | TGCGCCAGCCGGGCACCGAATGGGCCCCAGCATTTT | CASRAPNGPQHF
NA | TRBJ2-3 | TRBV5-1 | NA | TGCGCCAGCACAGACTGGGGGCTGAACGCAGATACGCAGTATTTT | CASTDWGLNADTQYF
NA | TRBJ2-1 | TRBV7-3 | TRBD2 | TGTGCCAGCAGCTTAACGGGACTAGCGGGAGGTTCCAATGAGCAGTTCTTC | CASSLTGLAGGSNEQFF
NA | TRBJ1-2 | TRBV7-9 | NA | TGTGCCAGCAGCTTAGCGTTCGAGGTGGCGGACACCTTC | CASSLAFEVADTF
few | TRBJ2-1 | TRBV4-1 | TRBD2 | TGCGCCAGCAGCCAAGAAGGGACTAGAAATGAGCAGTTCTTC | CASSQEGTRNEQFF
NA | TRBJ1-2 | TRBV7-6 | NA | TGTGCCAGCAGCGAACACCCGCGGGATGGCTACACCTTC | CASSEHPRDGYTF
NA | TRBJ2-4 | TRBV11-2 | NA | TGTGCCAGCAGCTTAGATCTAAGGGGCATTCAGTACTTC | CASSLDLRGIQYF
NA | TRBJ2-2 | TRBV6-5 | NA | TGTGCCAGCAGCCCCGCGGGGACCAACACCGGGGAGCTGTTTTTT | CASSPAGTNTGELFF
NA | TRBJ2-7 | TRBV18 | TRBD1 | TGTGCCAGCTCATTCGGACAGGGGAAATCCTACGAGCAGTACTTC | CASSFGQGKSYEQYF
few | TRBJ1-1 | TRBV2 | NA | TGTGCCAGCAGTGAAGCGCTTCTCGGACTGGGAGCTTTCTTT | CASSEALLGLGAFF
NA | TRBJ2-5 | TRBV19 | NA | TGTGCGAGTAACGATCAGGGTATCGGGACCCAGTACTTC | CASNDQGIGTQYF
few | TRBJ2-3 | TRBV30 | NA | TGTGCCTGGAGTCCTGGACATAGCACAGATACGCAGTATTTT | CAWSPGHSTDTQYF
NA | TRBJ2-5 | TRBV28 | NA | TGTGCCAGTGGAGGGGGGGGGATAAGAGAGACCCAGTACTTC | CASGGGGIRETQYF
few | TRBJ1-3 | TRBV9 | NA | TGTGCCAGCAGCGCAGAAACCTCTGGAAACACCATATATTTT | CASSAETSGNTIYF
few | TRBJ1-5 | TRBV28 | NA | TGTGCCAGCAGTTTAGCAGGGGGCAATCAGCCCCAGCATTTT | CASSLAGGNQPQHF
NA | TRBJ1-1 | TRBV9 | TRBD1 | TGTGCCAGCAGCGGCAGGGGGCTGAACACTGAAGCTTTCTTT | CASSGRGLNTEAFF
few | TRBJ1-6 | TRBV27 | TRBD1 | TGTGCCAGCAGTTACGGACAGGGGACTTCACCCCTCCACTTT | CASSYGQGTSPLHF
NA | TRBJ2-1 | TRBV4-3 | NA | TGCGCCAGCAGCCAAGACTCGTGGGCAGACAATGAGCAGTTCTTC | CASSQDSWADNEQFF
NA | TRBJ1-4 | TRBV2 | NA | TGTGCCAGCAGTGTTGGGACGCTTGACGAAAAACTGTTTTTT | CASSVGTLDEKLFF
once | TRBJ2-7 | TRBV30 | NA | TGTGCCTGGAGTGAGGGATACTTCTCCTACGAGCAGTACTTC | CAWSEGYFSYEQYF
NA | TRBJ1-1 | TRBV6-5 | TRBD1 | TGTGCCAGCAGTCAAGGGGACAGGGTGAACACTGAAGCTTTCTTT | CASSQGDRVNTEAFF
NA | TRBJ1-4 | TRBV13 | NA | TGTGCCAGCAGCCCTCGGGGCCTTTTTCCCAATGAAAAACTGTTTTTT | CASSPRGLFPNEKLFF
NA | TRBJ1-2 | TRBV30 | TRBD1 | TGTGCCTGGAGTTCGGCAGGAACGGGGGGGACAGCTGGCTACACCTTC | CAWSSAGTGGTAGYTF
NA | TRBJ2-7 | TRBV5-5 | TRBD2 | TGTGCCAGCAGCTTGGATACTAGCGTGGACGAGCAGTACTTC | CASSLDTSVDEQYF
once | TRBJ2-3 | TRBV15 | NA | TGTGCCACCAGCAGAGAACGAAGGACGGGGGCAGATGATACGCAGTATTTT | CATSRERRTGADDTQYF
once | TRBJ2-7 | TRBV6-1 | TRBD2 | TGTGCCGGCAGTGAAAGGATGTGGGAGGGTAGATTCGACGAGCAGTACTTC | CAGSERMWEGRFDEQYF
NA | TRBJ2-5 | TRBV19 | NA | TGTGCCAGTAGTATGGCGGCGGGAAGGGAGACCCAGTACTTC | CASSMAAGRETQYF
NA | TRBJ1-5 | TRBV30 | NA | TGTGCCTGGAGTCCAGGGCCAAATCAGCCCCAGCATTTT | CAWSPGPNQPQHF
once | TRBJ2-2 | TRBV7-9 | TRBD2 | TGTGCCAGCAGCTTACTAACTAGCGGGGGAAAGAACACCGGGGAGCTGTTTTTT | CASSLLTSGGKNTGELFF
once | TRBJ2-1 | TRBV4-2 | TRBD2 | TGTGCCAGCAGCCAAGATGGGTCCGCGGGGGGCCTAAGGGAGCAGTTCTTC | CASSQDGSAGGLREQFF
NA | TRBJ2-2 | TRBV5-1 | NA | TGCGCCAGCAGCTTCGGACAGCTTAACACCGGGGAGCTGTTTTTT | CASSFGQLNTGELFF
NA | TRBJ2-3 | TRBV28 | NA | TGTGCCAGCAGGCCTAGGGGAGCCACAGATACGCAGTATTTT | CASRPRGATDTQYF
NA | TRBJ1-2 | TRBV19 | TRBD1 | TGTGCCAGTAGTAAGTCAGGGGGCTATGGCTACACCTTC | CASSKSGGYGYTF
NA | TRBJ1-1 | TRBV5-1 | NA | TGCGCCAGCAGCTTCGAACGGGGCGGGGTAGCTTTCTTT | CASSFERGGVAFF
NA | TRBJ2-7 | TRBV9 | NA | TGTGCCAGCAGCGTAGGAAGGGATCGGTACGAGCAGTACTTC | CASSVGRDRYEQYF
NA | TRBJ2-7 | TRBV30 | TRBD2 | TGTGCCTGGAGTCTAGCGGGAAACTCCTACGAGCAGTACTTC | CAWSLAGNSYEQYF
NA | TRBJ1-1 | TRBV4-3 | NA | TGCGCCAGCAGCCAAGATCAACTGGCAGGGGCGCCCGACACTGAAGCTTTCTTT | CASSQDQLAGAPDTEAFF
few | TRBJ1-2 | TRBV7-9 | TRBD1 | TGTGCCAGCAGCCCAAGGACAGGGATGATGGGCTACACCTTC | CASSPRTGMMGYTF
NA | TRBJ1-6 | TRBV18 | NA | TGTGCCAGCTCACCTCAGGGGTTATACTATAATTCACCCCTCCACTTT | CASSPQGLYYNSPLHF
NA | TRBJ1-2 | TRBV19 | TRBD1 | TGTGCCAGCCGACAGGGAGACTATGGCTACACCTTC | CASRQGDYGYTF
NA | TRBJ1-4 | TRBV2 | TRBD1 | TGTGCCAGCCGAGACAGGGTGGGATCTGAAAAACTGTTTTTT | CASRDRVGSEKLFF